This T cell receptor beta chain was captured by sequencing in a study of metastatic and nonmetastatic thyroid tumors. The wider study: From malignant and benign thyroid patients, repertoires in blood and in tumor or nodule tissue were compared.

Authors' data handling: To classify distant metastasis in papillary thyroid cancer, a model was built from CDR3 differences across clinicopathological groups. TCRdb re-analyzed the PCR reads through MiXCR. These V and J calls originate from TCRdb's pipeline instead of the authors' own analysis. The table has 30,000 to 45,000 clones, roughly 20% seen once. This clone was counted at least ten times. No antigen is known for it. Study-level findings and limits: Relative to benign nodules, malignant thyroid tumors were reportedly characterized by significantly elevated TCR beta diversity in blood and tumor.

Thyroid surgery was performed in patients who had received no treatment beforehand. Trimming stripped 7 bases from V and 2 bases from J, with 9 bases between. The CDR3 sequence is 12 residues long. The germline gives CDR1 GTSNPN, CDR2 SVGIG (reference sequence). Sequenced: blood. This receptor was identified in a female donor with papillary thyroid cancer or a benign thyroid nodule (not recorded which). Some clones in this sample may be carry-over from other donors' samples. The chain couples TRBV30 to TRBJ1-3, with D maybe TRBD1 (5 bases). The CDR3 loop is CAFQGTGNTIYF. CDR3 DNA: TGTGCCTTCCAGGGAACTGGAAACACCATATATTTT.